This T cell receptor beta chain emerged from a study of human T cells and chemical hapten exposure. Overall study context: Minor pooled library volume differences mainly drove per-sample TCR yield variation.

Time point indicated: healthy volunteer bleed at 2 weeks. It was from unfractionated whole blood that total RNA was extracted. Unique molecular identifiers were linked by the library to individual cDNA molecules. Authors' analysis steps: Sample TCR counts, which ranged from roughly 23,224 to 750,000, had a median of roughly 92,000. TCRdb processed the RACE reads anew with MiXCR; each CDR3 protein has one entry. The authors' filters were not applied to this entry. The data contain tens of thousands of distinct CDR3 sequences, roughly 4.5% of them singletons. Trimming shortened V by 5 bases and J by 7 bases, and 9 bases separated the two germline ends. The germline gives CDR1 MGHDK, CDR2 SYGVNS. The CDR3 sequence is 13 residues long. This clonotype was seen at least ten times. Antigen: not known. Whole-study results and caveats: DPC sensitization left the count of TCRs above 1 in 1000 unchanged.

This TCR came from a female donor in good health. Some clones in this sample may be carry-over from other donors' samples. The chain is built from TRBV25-1 and TRBJ1-6; D remains unclear. Sequencing input: whole blood. The CDR3 region is CASSRAANSPLHF. The CDR3 DNA reads TGTGCCAGCAGTCGGGCAGCGAATTCACCCCTCCACTTT.